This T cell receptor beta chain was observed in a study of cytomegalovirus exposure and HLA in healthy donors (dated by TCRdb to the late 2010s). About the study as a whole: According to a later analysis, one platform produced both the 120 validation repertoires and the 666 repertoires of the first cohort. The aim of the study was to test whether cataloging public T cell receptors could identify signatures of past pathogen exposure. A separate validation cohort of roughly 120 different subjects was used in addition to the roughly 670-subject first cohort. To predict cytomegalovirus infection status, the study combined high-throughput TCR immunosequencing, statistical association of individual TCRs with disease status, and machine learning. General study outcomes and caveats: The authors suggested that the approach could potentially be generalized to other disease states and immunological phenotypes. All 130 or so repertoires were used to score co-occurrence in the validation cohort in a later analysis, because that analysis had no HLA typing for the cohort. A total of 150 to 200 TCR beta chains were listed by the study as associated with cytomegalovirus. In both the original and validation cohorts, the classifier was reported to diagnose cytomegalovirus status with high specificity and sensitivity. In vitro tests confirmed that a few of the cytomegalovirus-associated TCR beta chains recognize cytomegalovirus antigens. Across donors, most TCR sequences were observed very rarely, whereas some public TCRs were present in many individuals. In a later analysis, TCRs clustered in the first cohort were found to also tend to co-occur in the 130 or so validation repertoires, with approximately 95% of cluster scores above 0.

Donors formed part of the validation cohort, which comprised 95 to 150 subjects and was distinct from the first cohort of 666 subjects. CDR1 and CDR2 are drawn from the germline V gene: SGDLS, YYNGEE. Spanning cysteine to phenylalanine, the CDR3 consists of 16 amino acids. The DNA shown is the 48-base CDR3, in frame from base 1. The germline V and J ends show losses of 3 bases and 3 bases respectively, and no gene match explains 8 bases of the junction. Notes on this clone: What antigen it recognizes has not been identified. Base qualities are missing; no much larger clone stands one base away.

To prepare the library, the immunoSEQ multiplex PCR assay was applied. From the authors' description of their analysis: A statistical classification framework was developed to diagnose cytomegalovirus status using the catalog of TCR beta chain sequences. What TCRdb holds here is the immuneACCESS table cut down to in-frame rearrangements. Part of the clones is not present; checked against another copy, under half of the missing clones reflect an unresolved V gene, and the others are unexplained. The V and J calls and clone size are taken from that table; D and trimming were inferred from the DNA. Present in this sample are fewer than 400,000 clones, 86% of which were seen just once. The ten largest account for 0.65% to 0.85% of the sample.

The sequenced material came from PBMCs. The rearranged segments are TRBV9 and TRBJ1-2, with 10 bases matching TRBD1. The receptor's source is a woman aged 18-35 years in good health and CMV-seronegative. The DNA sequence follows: TGTGCCAGCAGCGATAGCGACAGGGGGCAAGACTATGGCTACACCTTC. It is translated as CASSDSDRGQDYGYTF.